This T cell receptor (beta chain) was recovered during a study of T cells in Graves' hyperthyroidism and ophthalmopathy. Absent ophthalmopathy progression within 18 months defined stable Graves' hyperthyroidism. The study excluded patients with uncontrolled infection, other autoimmune disease, pregnancy or lactation. The PBMCs were sourced from fresh peripheral blood (more than 9 ml). Comments on this clonotype: What it binds is not known.

The CDR3 has 18 residues. Trimming pared 2 bases from V and 4 bases from J, leaving 20 bases between. Germline loops: CDR1 SGHTA, CDR2 FQGNSA. TCR beta CDR3 region amplification was performed from RNA transcripts. HTBI primers were the set used in a first-round RT-PCR of the TCR CDR3. From the multiplex PCR reads, TCRdb called clonotypes with MiXCR, one entry per CDR3 protein. The sample includes just under 750,000 distinct CDR3 sequences, around a third of them seen just once. Study-wide points: Most thyroid-expanded clonotypes above 0.001 were also found in blood.

This chain connects TRBV7-2 to TRBJ2-2, with a possible D match to TRBD2 (6 bases). The source material was blood. The clonotype comes from a middle-aged woman with Graves' hyperthyroidism. This chain's CDR3 is CASSLRHPVGGGTGELFF. CDR3 nucleotides: TGTGCCAGCAGCTTAAGACACCCCGTGGGAGGTGGCACCGGGGAGCTGTTTTTT.